The clone carrying this TCR beta chain was seen more than once but under ten times. V was clipped by 2 bases and J by 1 base, with 5 bases between them. Per germline, CDR1 SGHTA and CDR2 FQGTGA. This CDR3 is built from 13 residues. This sample is drawn from a study of PD-L1 blockade in urothelial cancer. Study background: Male sex and bladder-origin urothelial cancer characterized about 85% of the 29 patients. Previous chemotherapy exposure amounted to 0 to 3 regimens for patients. Samples came from 3 weeks, at the second dose, and 6 weeks into treatment. Per blood sample, T cells had a median of around 150,000.

Specified time point: pretreatment peripheral blood. Profiling relied on immunoSEQ multiplex PCR, and the TCRdb table lists in-frame clones only, not all of them. This table has about 87,000 clones, 80% to 85% appearing once. The chain uses TRBV7-3 and TRBJ1-1; D is undetermined. The receptor's source is a man in his sixties with urothelial cancer. Sequenced here: PBMCs, sampled around atezolizumab (anti-PD-L1) treatment. CDR3 sequence: CASSLLWNTEAFF. The DNA of the CDR3 is TGTGCCAGCAGCTTACTTTGGAACACTGAAGCTTTCTTT. The variable domain in full, completed from reference TRBV7-3 and TRBJ1-1, reads GAGVSQTPSNKVTEKGKYVELRCDPISGHTALYWYRQSLGQGPEFLIYFQGTGAADDSGLPNDRFFAVRPEGSVSTLKIQRTERGDSAVYLCASSLLWNTEAFFGQGTRLTVV.